This is a list of T cell receptor beta chains from one sample in a study of blood T cell repertoires in COVID-19. TCRdb keeps only in-frame clones here, not all; method: immunoSEQ multiplex PCR. The sample lists over 250,000 clones; 83% were seen once. What was sequenced was peripheral blood. The origin of the receptors is a woman aged 45 to 65 who had recovered from COVID-19. The CDR3 runs from the conserved cysteine through the conserved F or W. Fields, in order: V gene, J gene, D gene, clone size, CDR3 protein, CDR3 DNA. A D gene is named only where the DNA matches it firmly. The listing skips clone size in some rows; elsewhere it reads once, few, many or a size class.

V gene: TRBV27; J gene: TRBJ1-1; D gene: .; clone size: .; CDR3 protein: CASSLSTGYTEAFF; CDR3 DNA: TGTGCCAGCAGTTTATCGACGGGGTACACTGAAGCTTTCTTT
V gene: TRBV28; J gene: TRBJ1-5; D gene: TRBD1; clone size: once; CDR3 protein: CASSFRSWTGYSNQPQHF; CDR3 DNA: TGTGCCAGCAGTTTTCGCAGCTGGACAGGCTATAGCAATCAGCCCCAGCATTTT
V gene: TRBV7-3; J gene: TRBJ2-3; D gene: TRBD2; clone size: .; CDR3 protein: CASSLRDYTDTQYF; CDR3 DNA: TGTGCCAGCAGCTTACGGGACTACACAGATACGCAGTATTTT
V gene: TRBV5-1; J gene: TRBJ1-1; D gene: .; clone size: .; CDR3 protein: CASSEQGGSTEAFF; CDR3 DNA: TGCGCCAGCAGCGAACAGGGAGGGTCCACTGAAGCTTTCTTT
V gene: TRBV11-2; J gene: TRBJ2-1; D gene: .; clone size: .; CDR3 protein: CATKTEGLYNEQFF; CDR3 DNA: TGTGCCACCAAGACAGAGGGACTCTACAATGAGCAGTTCTTC
V gene: TRBV30; J gene: TRBJ2-1; D gene: TRBD2; clone size: .; CDR3 protein: CALEREGSYNEQFF; CDR3 DNA: TGTGCCTTAGAACGGGAGGGGTCCTACAATGAGCAGTTCTTC
V gene: TRBV30; J gene: TRBJ2-1; D gene: TRBD1; clone size: .; CDR3 protein: CAWSRIGTAYNEQFF; CDR3 DNA: TGTGCCTGGAGTCGCATAGGGACAGCTTACAATGAGCAGTTCTTC
V gene: TRBV19; J gene: TRBJ1-2; D gene: .; clone size: .; CDR3 protein: CASNDGREASGYTF; CDR3 DNA: TGTGCCAGTAACGACGGTCGAGAGGCAAGCGGCTACACCTTC
V gene: TRBV28; J gene: TRBJ2-7; D gene: .; clone size: .; CDR3 protein: CASSLAREQYF; CDR3 DNA: TGTGCCAGCAGTTTGGCGAGGGAACAATACTTC
V gene: TRBV19; J gene: TRBJ1-6; D gene: .; clone size: few; CDR3 protein: CASSVGAEVATLHF; CDR3 DNA: TGTGCCAGTAGTGTGGGGGCTGAAGTAGCAACCCTCCACTTT
V gene: TRBV6-5; J gene: TRBJ2-6; D gene: TRBD1; clone size: .; CDR3 protein: CASKGAGANVLTF; CDR3 DNA: TGTGCCAGCAAGGGGGCCGGGGCCAACGTCCTGACTTTC
V gene: TRBV4-3; J gene: TRBJ2-5; D gene: .; clone size: .; CDR3 protein: CASSQVRGQETQYF; CDR3 DNA: TGCGCCAGCAGCCAAGTCCGCGGCCAAGAGACCCAGTACTTC
V gene: TRBV7-2; J gene: TRBJ1-5; D gene: TRBD1; clone size: .; CDR3 protein: CASGSGDSTQPQHF; CDR3 DNA: TGTGCCAGTGGGAGTGGGGACAGTACTCAGCCCCAGCATTTT
V gene: TRBV18; J gene: TRBJ1-3; D gene: .; clone size: .; CDR3 protein: CASSPQGVTWNTIYF; CDR3 DNA: TGTGCCAGCTCACCACAGGGGGTTACGTGGAACACCATATATTTT
V gene: TRBV6-5; J gene: TRBJ1-3; D gene: .; clone size: few; CDR3 protein: CAITGATSGNTIYF; CDR3 DNA: TGTGCCATCACTGGGGCAACCTCTGGAAACACCATATATTTT
V gene: TRBV6-6; J gene: TRBJ1-5; D gene: .; clone size: .; CDR3 protein: CASSYVVQGNQPQHF; CDR3 DNA: TGTGCCAGCAGTTACGTGGTACAAGGCAATCAGCCCCAGCATTTT
V gene: TRBV5-1; J gene: TRBJ2-3; D gene: .; clone size: .; CDR3 protein: CASSREGVADTQYF; CDR3 DNA: TGCGCCAGCAGTCGCGAAGGGGTTGCAGATACGCAGTATTTT
V gene: TRBV28; J gene: TRBJ1-2; D gene: .; clone size: .; CDR3 protein: CASSPRTSGYTF; CDR3 DNA: TGTGCCAGCAGTCCCAGGACAAGTGGCTACACCTTC
V gene: TRBV21-1; J gene: TRBJ1-2; D gene: .; clone size: .; CDR3 protein: CASDTSHGYTF; CDR3 DNA: TGTGCCAGCGACACCTCTCATGGCTACACCTTC
V gene: TRBV5-4; J gene: TRBJ2-2; D gene: TRBD2; clone size: .; CDR3 protein: CASLAGGPGDTGELFF; CDR3 DNA: TGTGCCAGCCTAGCGGGAGGGCCAGGGGACACCGGGGAGCTGTTTTTT
V gene: TRBV5-1; J gene: TRBJ2-5; D gene: TRBD1; clone size: .; CDR3 protein: CASSQQGFGETQYF; CDR3 DNA: TGCGCCAGCAGCCAACAGGGGTTTGGAGAGACCCAGTACTTC
V gene: TRBV4-1; J gene: TRBJ1-5; D gene: .; clone size: few; CDR3 protein: CASSQEGGQPQHF; CDR3 DNA: TGCGCCAGCAGCCAGGAGGGTGGTCAGCCCCAGCATTTT
V gene: TRBV28; J gene: TRBJ2-7; D gene: TRBD2; clone size: .; CDR3 protein: CARGFSGRAYEQYF; CDR3 DNA: TGTGCCAGGGGTTTTAGCGGGAGGGCCTACGAGCAGTACTTC
V gene: TRBV6-5; J gene: TRBJ2-5; D gene: TRBD1; clone size: .; CDR3 protein: CASSTDRGRQETQYF; CDR3 DNA: TGTGCCAGCAGTACGGACAGGGGGCGGCAAGAGACCCAGTACTTC
V gene: TRBV10-3; J gene: TRBJ1-5; D gene: .; clone size: .; CDR3 protein: CAISERDISNQPQHF; CDR3 DNA: TGTGCCATCAGTGAGCGGGACATTAGCAATCAGCCCCAGCATTTT
V gene: TRBV18; J gene: TRBJ2-7; D gene: TRBD1; clone size: .; CDR3 protein: CASSPPGQGLYEQYF; CDR3 DNA: TGTGCCAGCTCACCACCGGGACAGGGCCTCTACGAGCAGTACTTC
V gene: TRBV27; J gene: TRBJ2-3; D gene: .; clone size: .; CDR3 protein: CATRPGLRTDTQYF; CDR3 DNA: TGTGCCACCAGGCCGGGACTTCGCACAGATACGCAGTATTTT
V gene: TRBV5-4; J gene: TRBJ2-5; D gene: TRBD2; clone size: .; CDR3 protein: CASSSRGVAGQETQYF; CDR3 DNA: TGTGCCAGCAGCTCCCGGGGGGTAGCGGGACAAGAGACCCAGTACTTC
V gene: TRBV27; J gene: TRBJ1-1; D gene: .; clone size: .; CDR3 protein: CASSPSRGKGYTEAFF; CDR3 DNA: TGTGCCAGCAGTCCGTCGAGGGGGAAGGGATACACTGAAGCTTTCTTT
V gene: TRBV24-1; J gene: TRBJ2-2; D gene: .; clone size: .; CDR3 protein: CATSLQGSDTGELFF; CDR3 DNA: TGTGCCACCAGCCTACAGGGTTCGGACACCGGGGAGCTGTTTTTT
V gene: TRBV7-2; J gene: TRBJ2-1; D gene: .; clone size: .; CDR3 protein: CASSLWRSENEQFF; CDR3 DNA: TGTGCCAGCAGCTTATGGCGAAGCGAGAATGAGCAGTTCTTC
V gene: TRBV18; J gene: TRBJ1-2; D gene: TRBD1; clone size: .; CDR3 protein: CASSPVIISGQESFYTF; CDR3 DNA: TGTGCCAGCTCACCCGTCATTATATCGGGACAGGAATCCTTCTACACCTTC
V gene: TRBV5-8; J gene: TRBJ2-1; D gene: TRBD2; clone size: once; CDR3 protein: CASSLAPSAGGYNEQFF; CDR3 DNA: TGTGCCAGCAGCTTGGCCCCCTCCGCGGGGGGTTACAATGAGCAGTTCTTC
V gene: TRBV2; J gene: TRBJ1-2; D gene: .; clone size: .; CDR3 protein: CASSEFHSGYGYTF; CDR3 DNA: TGTGCCAGCAGTGAATTTCACAGCGGCTATGGCTACACCTTC
V gene: TRBV3-1/TRBV3-2; J gene: TRBJ1-2; D gene: TRBD1; clone size: .; CDR3 protein: CASRRTGEGYGYTF; CDR3 DNA: TGTGCCAGCAGACGGACAGGGGAAGGTTATGGCTACACCTTC
V gene: TRBV11-2; J gene: TRBJ2-3; D gene: .; clone size: .; CDR3 protein: CASSRGTDTQYF; CDR3 DNA: TGTGCCAGCTCACGGGGCACAGATACGCAGTATTTT
V gene: TRBV20-1; J gene: TRBJ2-7; D gene: .; clone size: .; CDR3 protein: CSAPSPYEQYF; CDR3 DNA: TGCAGTGCTCCTTCCCCCTACGAGCAGTACTTC
V gene: TRBV11-2; J gene: TRBJ2-7; D gene: TRBD1; clone size: .; CDR3 protein: CASSLAGTGLEQYF; CDR3 DNA: TGTGCCAGCAGCTTAGCCGGGACAGGGCTGGAGCAGTACTTC
V gene: TRBV3-1/TRBV3-2; J gene: TRBJ2-7; D gene: TRBD2; clone size: .; CDR3 protein: CASSPGLADSYEQYF; CDR3 DNA: TGTGCCAGCAGCCCCGGGCTAGCGGATTCCTACGAGCAGTACTTC
V gene: TRBV5-4; J gene: TRBJ1-1; D gene: .; clone size: once; CDR3 protein: CASSLEAGIGEAFF; CDR3 DNA: TGTGCCAGCAGCTTGGAGGCAGGTATTGGTGAAGCTTTCTTT
V gene: TRBV2; J gene: TRBJ1-3; D gene: TRBD1; clone size: .; CDR3 protein: CASRWDRQNTIYF; CDR3 DNA: TGTGCCAGCCGTTGGGACAGACAGAACACCATATATTTT
V gene: TRBV27; J gene: TRBJ1-1; D gene: TRBD1; clone size: .; CDR3 protein: CASAWDRNTEAFF; CDR3 DNA: TGTGCCAGCGCCTGGGACAGGAACACTGAAGCTTTCTTT
V gene: TRBV6-2/TRBV6-3; J gene: TRBJ2-5; D gene: TRBD2; clone size: .; CDR3 protein: CASSYGLAGGKETQYF; CDR3 DNA: TGTGCCAGCAGTTACGGTCTAGCGGGGGGGAAAGAGACCCAGTACTTC
V gene: TRBV30; J gene: TRBJ1-2; D gene: .; clone size: .; CDR3 protein: CAWSSNGQSYYGYTF; CDR3 DNA: TGTGCCTGGAGTTCGAACGGACAGTCCTACTATGGCTACACCTTC